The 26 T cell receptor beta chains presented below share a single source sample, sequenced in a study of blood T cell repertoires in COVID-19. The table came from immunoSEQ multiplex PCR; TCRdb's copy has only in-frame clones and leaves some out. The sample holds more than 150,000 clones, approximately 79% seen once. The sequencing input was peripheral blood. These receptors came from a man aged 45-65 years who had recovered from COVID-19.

The DNA for the CDR3 is TGTGCCAGTCGGACAGGCGTAAATCAGCCCCAGCATTTT. It yields the protein CASRTGVNQPQHF. The chain couples TRBV6-1 to TRBJ1-5, with TRBD1 identical over 7 bases. The CDR3 has 13 residues. Germline V gene data show CDR1 as MNHNS and CDR2 as SASEGT. V shed 9 bases and J 4 bases; nucleotides not matched to a gene: 6.

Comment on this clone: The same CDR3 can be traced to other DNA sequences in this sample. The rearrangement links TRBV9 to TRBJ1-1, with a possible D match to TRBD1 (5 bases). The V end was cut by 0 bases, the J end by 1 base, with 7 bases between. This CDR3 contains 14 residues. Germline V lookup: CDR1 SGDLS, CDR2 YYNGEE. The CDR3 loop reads CASSVVQGNTEAFF. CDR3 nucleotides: TGTGCCAGCAGCGTAGTCCAGGGGAACACTGAAGCTTTCTTT. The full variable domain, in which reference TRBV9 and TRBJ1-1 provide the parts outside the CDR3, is DSGVTQTPKHLITATGQRVTLRCSPRSGDLSVYWYQQSLDQGLQFLIQYYNGEERAKGNILERFSAQQFPDLHSELNLSSLELGDSALYFCASSVVQGNTEAFFGQGTRLTVV.

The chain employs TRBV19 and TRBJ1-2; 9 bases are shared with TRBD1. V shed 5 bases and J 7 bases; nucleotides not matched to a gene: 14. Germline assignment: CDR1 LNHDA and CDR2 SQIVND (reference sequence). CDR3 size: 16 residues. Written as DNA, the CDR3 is TGTGCCAGTAGTGCACAGGGGGCGGACGGTATGGGTGGCTACACCTTC. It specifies CASSAQGADGMGGYTF.

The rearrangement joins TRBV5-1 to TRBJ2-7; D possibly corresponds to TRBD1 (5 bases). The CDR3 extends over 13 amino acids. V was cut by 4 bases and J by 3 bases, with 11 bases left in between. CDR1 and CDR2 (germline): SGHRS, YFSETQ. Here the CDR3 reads CASSLNRFYEQYF. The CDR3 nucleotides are TGCGCCAGCAGCCTAAACAGGTTCTACGAGCAGTACTTC.

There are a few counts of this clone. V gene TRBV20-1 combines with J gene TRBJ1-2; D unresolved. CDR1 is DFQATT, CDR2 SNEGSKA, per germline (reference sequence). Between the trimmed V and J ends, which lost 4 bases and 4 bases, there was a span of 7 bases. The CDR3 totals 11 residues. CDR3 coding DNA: TGCAGTGCTATTTACGGCTATGGCTACACCTTC. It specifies CSAIYGYGYTF.

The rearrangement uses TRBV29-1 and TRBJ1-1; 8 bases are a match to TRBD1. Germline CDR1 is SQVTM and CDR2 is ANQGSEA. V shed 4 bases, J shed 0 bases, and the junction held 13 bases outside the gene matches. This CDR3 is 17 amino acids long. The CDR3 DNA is TGCAGCGTTGGTAACGGACAGGGTATTAGGGTGAACACTGAAGCTTTCTTT. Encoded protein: CSVGNGQGIRVNTEAFF.

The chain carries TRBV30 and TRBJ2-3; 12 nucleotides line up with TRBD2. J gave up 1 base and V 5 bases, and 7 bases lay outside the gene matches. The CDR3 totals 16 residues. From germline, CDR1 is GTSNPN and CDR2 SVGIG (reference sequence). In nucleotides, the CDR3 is TGTGCCTGGGACCCTAGCGGGAGGGCGGGCACAGATACGCAGTATTTT. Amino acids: CAWDPSGRAGTDTQYF.

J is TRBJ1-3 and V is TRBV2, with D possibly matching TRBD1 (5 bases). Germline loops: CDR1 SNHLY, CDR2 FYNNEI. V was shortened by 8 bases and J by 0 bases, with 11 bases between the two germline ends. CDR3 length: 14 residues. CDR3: CASGALLSGNTIYF. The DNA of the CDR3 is TGTGCCAGCGGGGCATTACTCTCTGGAAACACCATATATTTT.

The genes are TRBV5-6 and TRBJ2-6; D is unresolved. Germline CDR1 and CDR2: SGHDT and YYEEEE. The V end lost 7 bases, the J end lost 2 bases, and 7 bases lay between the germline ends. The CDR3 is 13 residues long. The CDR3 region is CASGRPGANVLTF. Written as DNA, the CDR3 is TGTGCCAGCGGGCGCCCTGGGGCCAACGTCCTGACTTTC. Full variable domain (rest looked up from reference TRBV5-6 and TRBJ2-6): DAGVTQSPTHLIKTRGQQVTLRCSPKSGHDTVSWYQQALGQGPQFIFQYYEEEERQRGNFPDRFSGHQFPNYSSELNVNALLLGDSALYLCASGRPGANVLTFGAGSRLTVL.

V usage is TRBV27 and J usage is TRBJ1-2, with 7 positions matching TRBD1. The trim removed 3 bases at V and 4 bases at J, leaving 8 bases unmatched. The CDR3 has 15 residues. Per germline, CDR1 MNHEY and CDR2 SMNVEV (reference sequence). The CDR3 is CASSLTGLPSYGYTF. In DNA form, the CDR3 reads TGTGCCAGCAGTTTGACAGGGCTACCCTCCTATGGCTACACCTTC.

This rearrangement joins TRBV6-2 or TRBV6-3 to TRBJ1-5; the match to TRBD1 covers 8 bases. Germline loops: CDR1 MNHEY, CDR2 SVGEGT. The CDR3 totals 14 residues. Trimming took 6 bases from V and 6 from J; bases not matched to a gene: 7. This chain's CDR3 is CASSQPTGVQPQHF. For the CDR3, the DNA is TGTGCCAGCAGCCAACCGACAGGGGTTCAGCCCCAGCATTTT.

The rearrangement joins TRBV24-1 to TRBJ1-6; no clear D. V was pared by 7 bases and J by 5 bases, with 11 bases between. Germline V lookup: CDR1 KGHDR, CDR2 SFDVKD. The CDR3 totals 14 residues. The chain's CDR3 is CATRRGWHNSPLHF. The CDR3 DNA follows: TGTGCCACCAGGCGAGGGTGGCATAATTCACCCCTCCACTTT.

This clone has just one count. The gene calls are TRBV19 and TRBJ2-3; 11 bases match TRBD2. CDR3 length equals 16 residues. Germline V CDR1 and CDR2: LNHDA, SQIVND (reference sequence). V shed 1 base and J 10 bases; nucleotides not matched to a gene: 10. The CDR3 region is CASSIVGPTSGSPQYF. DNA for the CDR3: TGTGCCAGTAGTATAGTAGGGCCAACTAGCGGGAGTCCGCAGTATTTT.

CDR3 DNA: TGTGCCAGCAGTTTTTTGGCTACGAGGGATGGCTACACCTTC. Translation gives CASSFLATRDGYTF. The J gene is TRBJ1-2, the V gene TRBV27; D is unresolved. V was cut by 3 bases and J by 6 bases, with 14 bases left in between. The CDR3 is made up of 14 amino acids. Per the germline V gene, CDR1 is MNHEY and CDR2 is SMNVEV (reference sequence).

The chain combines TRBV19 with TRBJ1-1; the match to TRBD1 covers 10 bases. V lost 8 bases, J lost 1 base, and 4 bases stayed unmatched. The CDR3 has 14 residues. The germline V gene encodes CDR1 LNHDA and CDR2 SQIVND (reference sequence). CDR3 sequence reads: CASRDRGRNTEAFF. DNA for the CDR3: TGTGCCAGTCGGGACAGGGGAAGGAACACTGAAGCTTTCTTT.

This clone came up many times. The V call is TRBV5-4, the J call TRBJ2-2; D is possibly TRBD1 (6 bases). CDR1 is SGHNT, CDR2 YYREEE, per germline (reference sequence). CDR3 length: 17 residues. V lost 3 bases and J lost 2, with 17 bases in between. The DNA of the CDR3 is TGTGCCAGCAGCTCCAGACTGGGGGCTGGAAACACCGGGGAGCTGTTTTTT. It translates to CASSSRLGAGNTGELFF.

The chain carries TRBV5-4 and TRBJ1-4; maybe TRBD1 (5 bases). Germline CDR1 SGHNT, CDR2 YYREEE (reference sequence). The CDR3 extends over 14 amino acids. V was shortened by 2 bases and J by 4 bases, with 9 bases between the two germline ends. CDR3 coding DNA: TGTGCCAGCAGCTTTTTACAGGATAATGAAAAACTGTTTTTT. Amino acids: CASSFLQDNEKLFF.

CDR3 residues: CASTRGGSYEQYF. DNA for the CDR3: TGTGCCAGTACCCGTGGAGGGTCCTACGAGCAGTACTTC. The chain joins TRBV19 to TRBJ2-7, with D possibly TRBD2 on 6 matching bases. Between the trimmed V and J ends, which lost 7 bases and 1 base, there was a span of 11 bases. There are 13 residues in the CDR3. Germline values: CDR1 LNHDA, CDR2 SQIVND (reference sequence).

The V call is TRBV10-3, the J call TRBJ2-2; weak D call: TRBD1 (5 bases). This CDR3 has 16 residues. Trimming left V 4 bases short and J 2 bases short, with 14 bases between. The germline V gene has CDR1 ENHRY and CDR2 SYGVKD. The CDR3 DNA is TGTGCCATCAGTGGGGGCGACCCCAGAAACACCGGGGAGCTGTTTTTT. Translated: CAISGGDPRNTGELFF.

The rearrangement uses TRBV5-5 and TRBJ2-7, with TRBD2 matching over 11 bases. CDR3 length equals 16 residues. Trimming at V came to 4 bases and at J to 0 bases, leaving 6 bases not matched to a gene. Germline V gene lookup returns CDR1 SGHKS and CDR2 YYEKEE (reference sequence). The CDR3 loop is CASSPKLAGDSYEQYF. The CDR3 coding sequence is TGTGCCAGCAGCCCAAAACTAGCGGGAGACTCCTACGAGCAGTACTTC.

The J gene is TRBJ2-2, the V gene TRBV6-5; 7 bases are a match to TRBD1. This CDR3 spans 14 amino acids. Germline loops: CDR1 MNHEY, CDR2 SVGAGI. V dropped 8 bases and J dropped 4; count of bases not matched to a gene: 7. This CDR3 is CASLQQGRTGELFF. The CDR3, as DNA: TGTGCCAGCCTTCAACAGGGGCGCACCGGGGAGCTGTTTTTT.

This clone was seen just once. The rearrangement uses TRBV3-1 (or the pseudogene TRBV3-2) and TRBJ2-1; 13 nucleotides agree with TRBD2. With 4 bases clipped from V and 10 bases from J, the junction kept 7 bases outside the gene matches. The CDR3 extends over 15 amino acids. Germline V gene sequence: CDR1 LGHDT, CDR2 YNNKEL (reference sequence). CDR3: CASSPGLAGRGEQFF. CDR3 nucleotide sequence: TGTGCCAGCAGCCCGGGACTAGCGGGGAGGGGGGAGCAGTTCTTC.

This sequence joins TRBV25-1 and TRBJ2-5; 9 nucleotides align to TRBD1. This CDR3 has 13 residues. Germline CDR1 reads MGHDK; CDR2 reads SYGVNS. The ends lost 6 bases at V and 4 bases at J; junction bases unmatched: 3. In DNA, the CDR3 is TGTGCCAGCAGGGGGACAGGGAGAGAGACCCAGTACTTC. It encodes CASRGTGRETQYF.

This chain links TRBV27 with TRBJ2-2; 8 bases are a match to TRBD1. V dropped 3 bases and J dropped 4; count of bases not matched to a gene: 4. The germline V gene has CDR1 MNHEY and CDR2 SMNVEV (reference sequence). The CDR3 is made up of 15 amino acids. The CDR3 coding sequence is TGTGCCAGCAGTTTCAGGGGGCGCGGCACCGGGGAGCTGTTTTTT. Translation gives CASSFRGRGTGELFF.

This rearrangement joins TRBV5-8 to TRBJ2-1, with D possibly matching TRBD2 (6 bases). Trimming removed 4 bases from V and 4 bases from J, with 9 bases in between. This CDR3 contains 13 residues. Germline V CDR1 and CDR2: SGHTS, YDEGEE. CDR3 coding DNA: TGTGCCAGCAGCGCGGGGATTTACAATGAGCAGTTCTTC. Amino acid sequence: CASSAGIYNEQFF. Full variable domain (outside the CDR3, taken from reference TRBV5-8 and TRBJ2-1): EAGVTQSPTHLIKTRGQQATLRCSPISGHTSVYWYQQALGLGLQFLLWYDEGEERNRGNFPPRFSGRQFPNYSSELNVNALELEDSALYLCASSAGIYNEQFFGPGTRLTVL.

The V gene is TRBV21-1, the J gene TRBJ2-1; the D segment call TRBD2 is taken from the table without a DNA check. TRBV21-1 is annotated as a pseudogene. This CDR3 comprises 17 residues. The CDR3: CASSKAKTSGIGDEQFF. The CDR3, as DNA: TGTGCCAGCAGCAAAGCTAAAACTAGCGGGATCGGCGATGAGCAGTTCTTC.